The rows below give T cell receptor beta chains drawn from one sample of a study of blood T cell repertoires in COVID-19. The data were produced by immunoSEQ multiplex PCR, yet TCRdb's version contains in-frame clones alone and is incomplete. This table holds approximately 260,000 clones, 70% to 90% found once. Input material: PBMCs or T cells enriched from blood (not recorded which). All receptors come from a woman in her forties with acute COVID-19. Each CDR3 is given without its conserved first and last residue. The listing skips clone size in some rows; elsewhere it reads once, few, many or a size class.

j_call: TRBJ1-1; clone_size: NA; cdr3_length: 16; v_call: TRBV10-3; cdr3_aa: AISPGLGTGVENTEAF
j_call: TRBJ1-6; clone_size: NA; cdr3_length: 14; v_call: TRBV19; cdr3_aa: ASRPTGGLRNSPLH
j_call: TRBJ2-3; clone_size: NA; cdr3_length: 11; v_call: TRBV3-1/TRBV3-2; cdr3_aa: ASSQVAEATQY
j_call: TRBJ1-5; clone_size: NA; cdr3_length: 15; v_call: TRBV19; cdr3_aa: ASSIDLRTGSHQPQH
j_call: TRBJ1-2; clone_size: NA; cdr3_length: 15; v_call: TRBV7-9; cdr3_aa: ASSLFEYRHTNYGYT
j_call: TRBJ2-3; clone_size: NA; cdr3_length: 13; v_call: TRBV28; cdr3_aa: ASSFRREYTDTQY
j_call: TRBJ1-2; clone_size: few; cdr3_length: 13; v_call: TRBV4-1; cdr3_aa: ASSQETGTPGGYT
j_call: TRBJ1-5; clone_size: NA; cdr3_length: 12; v_call: TRBV9; cdr3_aa: ASSVGPYGQPQH
j_call: TRBJ1-1; clone_size: once; cdr3_length: 12; v_call: TRBV24-1; cdr3_aa: ATRGDRGGTEAF
j_call: TRBJ2-3; clone_size: NA; cdr3_length: 13; v_call: TRBV10-3; cdr3_aa: AISDQREGRDTQY
j_call: TRBJ1-4; clone_size: NA; cdr3_length: 11; v_call: TRBV28; cdr3_aa: ASSFQTGEKLF
j_call: TRBJ1-6; clone_size: NA; cdr3_length: 13; v_call: TRBV6-4; cdr3_aa: ASSDTGTYNSPLH
j_call: TRBJ2-7; clone_size: NA; cdr3_length: 14; v_call: TRBV11-2; cdr3_aa: ASSLAPREEGYEQY
j_call: TRBJ1-6; clone_size: NA; cdr3_length: 14; v_call: TRBV28; cdr3_aa: ASSVLEGQGGSPLH
j_call: TRBJ2-1; clone_size: NA; cdr3_length: 13; v_call: TRBV9; cdr3_aa: ASSQGLDTYNEQF
j_call: TRBJ2-4; clone_size: NA; cdr3_length: 15; v_call: TRBV9; cdr3_aa: ASSVAGLAGAKNIQY
j_call: TRBJ2-2; clone_size: NA; cdr3_length: 12; v_call: TRBV7-9; cdr3_aa: ASHRGGGTGELF
j_call: TRBJ1-1; clone_size: NA; cdr3_length: 12; v_call: TRBV9; cdr3_aa: ASSVAGFGAEAF
j_call: TRBJ1-1; clone_size: NA; cdr3_length: 13; v_call: TRBV7-9; cdr3_aa: ASSPQGPWSTEAF
j_call: TRBJ1-3; clone_size: NA; cdr3_length: 11; v_call: TRBV5-1; cdr3_aa: ASSPDGRNTIY
j_call: TRBJ2-1; clone_size: NA; cdr3_length: 10; v_call: TRBV19; cdr3_aa: ASSIQGNEQF
j_call: TRBJ1-2; clone_size: NA; cdr3_length: 9; v_call: TRBV29-1; cdr3_aa: SVEGPILDT
j_call: TRBJ2-3; clone_size: NA; cdr3_length: 14; v_call: TRBV2; cdr3_aa: ARQSPTGLWADTQY
j_call: TRBJ1-6; clone_size: NA; cdr3_length: 14; v_call: TRBV18; cdr3_aa: ASSTGGQGNNSPLH
j_call: TRBJ1-2; clone_size: NA; cdr3_length: 9; v_call: TRBV20-1; cdr3_aa: SAADWEGYT
j_call: TRBJ1-6; clone_size: NA; cdr3_length: 14; v_call: TRBV7-3; cdr3_aa: ASSLTSGGSASPLH
j_call: TRBJ2-7; clone_size: NA; cdr3_length: 9; v_call: TRBV7-8; cdr3_aa: ASSGGGEQY
j_call: TRBJ1-4; clone_size: NA; cdr3_length: 11; v_call: TRBV5-8; cdr3_aa: ASSLETGEKLF
j_call: TRBJ1-1; clone_size: few; cdr3_length: 11; v_call: TRBV6-5; cdr3_aa: ASRDGTGVRAF
j_call: TRBJ1-1; clone_size: NA; cdr3_length: 13; v_call: TRBV19; cdr3_aa: ASSIGQGWNTEAF
j_call: TRBJ2-2; clone_size: NA; cdr3_length: 13; v_call: TRBV11-2; cdr3_aa: ASSLATGGVGELF
j_call: TRBJ1-2; clone_size: NA; cdr3_length: 13; v_call: TRBV4-3; cdr3_aa: ASSHRDRPYYGYT
j_call: TRBJ1-6; clone_size: NA; cdr3_length: 14; v_call: TRBV5-5; cdr3_aa: ASSLVRGFKDSPLH